These 17 T cell receptor beta chains originate from one sample sequenced in a study of OX40 agonist ivuxolimab in advanced cancers. Libraries were prepared by immunoSEQ multiplex PCR; TCRdb keeps only in-frame clonotypes and omits some of them. This table holds fewer than 80,000 clones, 70% to 90% found once. Source: CD4+ or CD8+ T cells sorted from blood, taken in a trial of the OX40 agonist ivuxolimab. These receptors all come from an adult with an advanced solid tumor such as melanoma, head and neck, liver or kidney cancer.

V is TRBV5-5 and J is TRBJ2-7; D unclear. The CDR3 spans 14 residues. Germline-derived CDR1 and CDR2 are SGHKS and YYEKEE (reference sequence). V lost 4 bases, J lost 0 bases, and 11 bases lay in between. CDR3 loop: CASSVGPSSYEQYF. The DNA of the CDR3 is TGTGCCAGCAGCGTCGGACCCAGCTCCTACGAGCAGTACTTC.

V usage is TRBV9 and J usage is TRBJ1-6; D might be TRBD1 (5 bases). This CDR3 spans 15 amino acids. V was shortened by 5 bases and J by 7 bases, with 16 bases between the two germline ends. In germline, CDR1 is SGDLS, CDR2 YYNGEE. The CDR3 DNA reads as TGTGCCAGCAGTAGACCGCCGGGGGGAAATTCACCCCTCCACTTT. Protein product: CASSRPPGGNSPLHF.

The CDR3 DNA reads as TGTGCCAGCAGTTTTTGGGGGTTAAGTCAAGAGACCCAGTACTTC. It is translated as CASSFWGLSQETQYF. The J gene is TRBJ2-5, the V gene TRBV27; perhaps D is TRBD1 or TRBD2 (5 bases each). The germline V gene encodes CDR1 MNHEY and CDR2 SMNVEV (reference sequence). There are 15 residues in the CDR3. V was pared by 3 bases and J by 2 bases, with 13 bases between.

A single count supports this clone. The rearrangement links TRBV7-2 to TRBJ1-2, with 7 nucleotides matching TRBD1. The V and J ends lost 5 bases and 7 bases, in that order; junction bases with no gene match: 7. This CDR3 has 13 residues. CDR1 is SGHTA, CDR2 FQGNSA, per germline. The CDR3 bases are TGTGCCAGCAGCGCGAGACAGGGTGGTGGCTACACCTTC. This encodes CASSARQGGGYTF.

The chain combines TRBV27 with TRBJ2-7, with D perhaps given as TRBD1 or TRBD2 (5 bases each). CDR1 MNHEY and CDR2 SMNVEV come from the germline V gene (reference sequence). The CDR3 covers 17 residues. V lost 2 bases, J lost 2 bases, and 19 bases lay in between. CDR3 sequence reads: CASSLDGKGTVPYEQYF. CDR3 in DNA: TGTGCCAGCAGTTTAGACGGGAAGGGGACCGTCCCCTACGAGCAGTACTTC.

This chain uses TRBV27 with TRBJ1-2; tentatively, D is TRBD1 (5 bases). CDR3 size: 15 residues. The germline gives CDR1 MNHEY, CDR2 SMNVEV (reference sequence). V shed 6 bases and J shed 2 bases, with 16 bases lying between them. The CDR3, as DNA: TGTGCCAGCAGCACAAGACTCGACAGAAACTATGGCTACACCTTC. Translating gives CASSTRLDRNYGYTF.

This clone was recorded a few times. This sequence joins TRBV30 and TRBJ1-2; TRBD1 is a possible D gene (5 bases). V lost 8 bases and J lost 3, with 16 bases in between. The CDR3 sequence is 13 residues long. Germline V gene lookup returns CDR1 GTSNPN and CDR2 SVGIG (reference sequence). The CDR3 loop is CATSAQGHYGYTF. The CDR3 nucleotides read TGTGCCACCTCGGCGCAGGGTCACTATGGCTACACCTTC.

The rearrangement uses TRBV14 and TRBJ2-7; 9 bases are a match to TRBD1. This CDR3 is built from 20 residues. Unmatched junction bases numbered 15, after V lost 0 bases and J lost 0 bases. The V gene's germline CDR1 is SGHDN and CDR2 FVKESK. The CDR3 is CASSQDRGKAGTGSSYEQYF. In DNA form, the CDR3 reads TGTGCCAGCAGCCAAGATCGGGGTAAGGCCGGGACAGGGAGCTCCTACGAGCAGTACTTC.

The chain employs TRBV7-2 and TRBJ2-7; D may be TRBD1 (6 bases). CDR1 is SGHTA, CDR2 FQGNSA, per germline. Trimming cost V 3 bases and J 7 bases, with 16 bases left between them. The CDR3 spans 14 residues. CDR3 sequence reads: CASSFEPGAREQYF. In nucleotides, the CDR3 is TGTGCCAGCAGCTTCGAACCAGGGGCTCGGGAGCAGTACTTC.

The CDR3 spells CASSLGGRENYGYTF. For the CDR3, the DNA is TGTGCCAGCAGCTTGGGGGGCAGGGAAAACTATGGCTACACCTTC. The chain has TRBV5-6 and TRBJ1-2; tentatively, D is TRBD1 (5 bases). The V and J ends lost 0 bases and 2 bases respectively, with 11 bases between them. Germline assignment: CDR1 SGHDT and CDR2 YYEEEE. The CDR3 is made up of 15 amino acids.

The chain recombines TRBV28 with TRBJ2-2; possibly TRBD2 for D (5 bases). CDR1 and CDR2 (germline): MDHEN, SYDVKM. The V end lost 4 bases, the J end lost 2 bases, and 14 bases lay between the germline ends. The CDR3 spans 16 residues. This CDR3 reads CASSSPGKVNTGELFF. The DNA for the CDR3 is TGTGCCAGCAGTTCCCCGGGGAAAGTTAACACCGGGGAGCTGTTTTTT.

The chain carries TRBV29-1 and TRBJ2-7; unclear D gene. Germline V CDR1 and CDR2: SQVTM, ANQGSEA. V dropped 5 bases and J dropped 0 bases, with 8 bases sitting between them. This CDR3 region has 12 residues. DNA for the CDR3: TGCAGCGTTAGTTTGAGCTCCTACGAGCAGTACTTC. It specifies CSVSLSSYEQYF.

This clone was counted once. The genes are TRBV2 and TRBJ2-3, with 9 bases lining up with TRBD1. The CDR3 contains 16 residues. V trimming: 6 bases; J trimming: 8 bases; junction bases outside the gene matches: 15. Germline assignment: CDR1 SNHLY and CDR2 FYNNEI. In DNA, the CDR3 is TGTGCCAGCAGGGCTTACAGGGGGCCGGCCGGTGGTACGCAGTATTTT. This gives the protein CASRAYRGPAGGTQYF.

This clone was observed once. The chain couples TRBV5-5 to TRBJ1-3; D is possibly TRBD1 (5 bases). The CDR3 spans 17 residues. The V gene lost 0 bases and the J gene lost 0 bases, with 13 bases spanning the gap. CDR1 and CDR2 (germline): SGHKS, YYEKEE (reference sequence). CDR3 in amino acids: CASSLEAGFYSGNTIYF. In DNA, the CDR3 is TGTGCCAGCAGCTTGGAGGCAGGGTTCTACTCTGGAAACACCATATATTTT.

The V gene is TRBV27, the J gene TRBJ2-5, with 10 bases aligning to TRBD2. The J segment lost 4 bases and the V segment lost 0 bases, leaving 11 bases of the junction unmatched. The CDR3 is 18 residues long. Germline values: CDR1 MNHEY, CDR2 SMNVEV (reference sequence). CDR3 in amino acids: CASSLSWVRAGGPETQYF. The CDR3 coding sequence is TGTGCCAGCAGTTTATCGTGGGTCAGAGCGGGAGGGCCAGAGACCCAGTACTTC.

The DNA of the CDR3 is TGTGCCAGTAGTATGTCTCCGGGGACAAGCAATCAGCCCCAGCATTTT. Its translation: CASSMSPGTSNQPQHF. The chain is built from TRBV19 and TRBJ1-5, with TRBD1 as a possible D gene (6 bases). Per germline, CDR1 LNHDA and CDR2 SQIVND (reference sequence). Deletions cut 3 bases from V and 1 base from J, with 13 bases between. The CDR3 loop spans 16 amino acids.

The chain is built from TRBV28 and TRBJ1-2; D uncertain. The CDR3 consists of 15 residues. Trimming took off 3 bases at V and 0 bases at J, with 11 bases between the two ends. The germline CDR1 and CDR2 sequences are MDHEN and SYDVKM. The CDR3 region is CASSFRLGANYGYTF. The CDR3 DNA is TGTGCCAGCAGTTTCCGGCTCGGGGCTAACTATGGCTACACCTTC.